What follows are 16 T cell receptor beta chains derived from one specimen sequenced in a study of blood T cell repertoires in COVID-19. The repertoire was sequenced with immunoSEQ multiplex PCR; TCRdb's copy has only in-frame clones and lacks some. The sample holds hundreds of thousands of clones; approximately 83% are singletons and the top ten take 4.8%. Sequencing used PBMCs or T cells enriched from blood (not recorded which). The receptors stem from a woman in her fifties or sixties who had been exposed to COVID-19.

The chain recombines TRBV6-6 with TRBJ1-2; TRBD1 matches at 8 bases. Looked up from germline, CDR1 is MNHNY and CDR2 is SVGAGI (reference sequence). The J segment lost 5 bases and the V segment lost 4 bases, leaving 6 bases of the junction unmatched. The CDR3 is made up of 14 amino acids. Written as DNA, the CDR3 is TGTGCCAGCAGTTTCCGGACAGGGAAATATGGCTACACCTTC. It specifies CASSFRTGKYGYTF.

The J gene is TRBJ2-7, the V gene TRBV6-5; the D gene is possibly TRBD2 (6 bases). Germline loops: CDR1 MNHEY, CDR2 SVGAGI. V lost 4 bases and J 4 bases, leaving 17 bases between the germline ends. The CDR3 spans 15 residues. CDR3 loop: CASSSPGRGRYEQYF. Written as DNA, the CDR3 is TGTGCCAGCAGTTCCCCGGGGCGGGGAAGATACGAGCAGTACTTC.

The J gene is TRBJ1-2, the V gene TRBV7-2; D perhaps matches TRBD1 (5 bases). The CDR3 has 15 residues. Deletions cut 3 bases from V and 0 bases from J, with 11 bases between. Germline loops: CDR1 SGHTA, CDR2 FQGNSA. CDR3: CASSFRQRANYGYTF. The CDR3 DNA is TGTGCCAGCAGCTTCCGACAGCGAGCTAACTATGGCTACACCTTC.

V and J are TRBV18 and TRBJ1-5; 7 bases match TRBD1. After removal of 2 bases from V and 7 bases from J, the junction contained 11 bases not matched to a gene. The V gene's germline CDR1 is KGHSH and CDR2 LQKENI. The CDR3 loop spans 16 amino acids. This CDR3 is CASSPTYRGVEQPQHF. The CDR3, as DNA: TGTGCCAGCTCACCAACCTACAGGGGTGTGGAGCAGCCCCAGCATTTT.

This chain links TRBV6-5 with TRBJ2-2, with 7 bases aligning to TRBD1. The J segment lost 6 bases and the V segment lost 6 bases, leaving 4 bases of the junction unmatched. This CDR3 comprises 13 residues. CDR1 and CDR2 from the germline V gene are MNHEY and SVGAGI. For the CDR3, the DNA is TGTGCCAGCAGGGTAACAGGGGCCGGGGAGCTGTTTTTT. Translating gives CASRVTGAGELFF.

The rearrangement joins TRBV6-1 to TRBJ1-4, with 10 bases identical to TRBD1. This CDR3 has 21 amino acids. V was pared by 0 bases and J by 4 bases, with 17 bases of the junction left unmatched. CDR1 MNHNS and CDR2 SASEGT come from the germline V gene. CDR3 sequence reads: CASSEAWTGTGATGGNEKLFF. The CDR3 bases are TGTGCCAGCAGTGAAGCGTGGACCGGGACAGGGGCCACCGGGGGTAATGAAAAACTGTTTTTT.

The chain recombines TRBV15 with TRBJ2-7, with 8 bases lining up with TRBD1. V was clipped by 5 bases and J by 3 bases; unmatched bases: 12. CDR3 size: 16 residues. Germline V CDR1 and CDR2: LNHNV, YYDKDF (reference sequence). The CDR3, as DNA: TGTGCCACCAGCTCTCGGCCGGGACAGGCGGTCTACGAGCAGTACTTC. It codes for CATSSRPGQAVYEQYF.

The chain has TRBV5-1 and TRBJ1-1, with TRBD1 matching 8 bases. CDR3 length: 16 residues. Germline CDR1 and CDR2: SGHRS and YFSETQ. V shed 0 bases, J shed 2 bases, and the junction held 6 bases outside the gene matches. The CDR3 here is CASSLGSTGANTEAFF. As DNA, the CDR3 is TGCGCCAGCAGCTTGGGGTCGACAGGGGCAAACACTGAAGCTTTCTTT.

The chain recombines TRBV6-6 with TRBJ2-7; D is undetermined. The CDR3 runs to 13 residues. The germline V gene encodes CDR1 MNHNY and CDR2 SVGAGI (reference sequence). Between the trimmed V and J ends, which lost 2 bases and 3 bases, there was a span of 8 bases. The CDR3 here is CASSYEAYYEQYF. The CDR3 coding sequence is TGTGCCAGCAGTTACGAAGCCTACTACGAGCAGTACTTC.

The V and J genes are TRBV6-5 and TRBJ1-6; D is undetermined. The CDR3 loop spans 14 amino acids. Germline V gene sequence: CDR1 MNHEY, CDR2 SVGAGI. Trimming took off 2 bases at V and 6 bases at J, with 8 bases between the two ends. This CDR3 reads CASSYTRGNSPLHF. The CDR3 bases are TGTGCCAGCAGTTACACCCGGGGTAATTCACCCCTCCACTTT.

The chain joins TRBV5-1 to TRBJ1-5; 7 nucleotides align to TRBD1. V gave up 6 bases and J gave up 4 bases; unmatched junction bases: 19. The CDR3 contains 18 residues. Germline-derived CDR1 and CDR2 are SGHRS and YFSETQ. The CDR3 DNA sequence: TGCGCCAGCACCCCTGACCGACTTGTGGGACAGAATAATCAGCCCCAGCATTTT. It codes for CASTPDRLVGQNNQPQHF.

The chain carries TRBV3-1 (or the pseudogene TRBV3-2) and TRBJ2-7; tentatively, D is TRBD1 (5 bases). Per germline, CDR1 LGHDT and CDR2 YNNKEL (reference sequence). This CDR3 contains 15 residues. Trimming took off 3 bases at V and 2 bases at J, with 14 bases between the two ends. This CDR3 reads CASSQFPLGAYEQYF. The CDR3 DNA reads as TGTGCCAGCAGCCAGTTCCCTTTAGGGGCCTACGAGCAGTACTTC.

The chain joins TRBV7-9 to TRBJ2-7; TRBD2 matches 10 bases. Germline trimming cut 0 bases from V and 4 bases from J; bases unmatched to any gene: 12. The CDR3 has 18 amino acids. The germline gives CDR1 SEHNR, CDR2 FQNEAQ (reference sequence). The CDR3 DNA is TGTGCCAGCAGCTTAGCTGCGTGGGGGGCTAGCGGGGGATACGAGCAGTACTTC. It yields the protein CASSLAAWGASGGYEQYF.

The chain carries TRBV4-1 and TRBJ2-3; 8 bases fit TRBD1. The V segment lost 0 bases and the J segment 6 bases; nucleotides outside the gene matches: 2. The CDR3 is 14 amino acids. The germline V gene has CDR1 MGHRA and CDR2 YSYEKL. The CDR3 DNA reads TGCGCCAGCAGCCAAGATAACAGGGGGGATACGCAGTATTTT. This gives the protein CASSQDNRGDTQYF.

CDR3 coding DNA: TGTGCCTGGAGTGGACAGGCAGAGACCCAGTACTTC. Translated: CAWSGQAETQYF. The chain has TRBV30 and TRBJ2-5; D possibly corresponds to TRBD1 (6 bases). The V gene lost 1 base and the J gene lost 4 bases, with 7 bases spanning the gap. The CDR3 spans 12 residues. Germline V CDR1 and CDR2: GTSNPN, SVGIG (reference sequence).

Concerning this clone itself: Other DNA sequences in this sample translate to the same CDR3. The chain carries TRBV11-2 and TRBJ2-1; 12 bases are shared with TRBD2. V lost 1 base to trimming and J lost 8 bases; unmatched junction nucleotides: 3. The CDR3 runs to 15 residues. Per the germline V gene, CDR1 is SGHAT and CDR2 is FQNNGV. The CDR3 region is CASSLGLAGGHEQFF. The CDR3 coding sequence is TGTGCCAGCAGCTTAGGTCTAGCGGGGGGGCATGAGCAGTTCTTC.